This T cell receptor beta chain was profiled in a study of shared T cell receptors in the human thymus. This table comes from immunoSEQ multiplex PCR, and its TCRdb copy is limited to in-frame clones, with some not included. Of 55,000 to 75,000 clones listed, about 95% are singletons. The CDR3 is made up of 17 amino acids. Germline CDR1 reads SGDLS; CDR2 reads YYNGEE. Trimming at V came to 5 bases and at J to 4 bases, leaving 13 bases not matched to a gene. The origin of this receptor is a human donor. Source material: thymocytes. The chain carries TRBV9 and TRBJ2-3; TRBD2 matches at 10 bases. As DNA, the CDR3 is TGTGCCAGCAGTAAGCGGGGGGGCGAGCCTACTCCAGATACGCAGTATTTT. Its translation: CASSKRGGEPTPDTQYF.